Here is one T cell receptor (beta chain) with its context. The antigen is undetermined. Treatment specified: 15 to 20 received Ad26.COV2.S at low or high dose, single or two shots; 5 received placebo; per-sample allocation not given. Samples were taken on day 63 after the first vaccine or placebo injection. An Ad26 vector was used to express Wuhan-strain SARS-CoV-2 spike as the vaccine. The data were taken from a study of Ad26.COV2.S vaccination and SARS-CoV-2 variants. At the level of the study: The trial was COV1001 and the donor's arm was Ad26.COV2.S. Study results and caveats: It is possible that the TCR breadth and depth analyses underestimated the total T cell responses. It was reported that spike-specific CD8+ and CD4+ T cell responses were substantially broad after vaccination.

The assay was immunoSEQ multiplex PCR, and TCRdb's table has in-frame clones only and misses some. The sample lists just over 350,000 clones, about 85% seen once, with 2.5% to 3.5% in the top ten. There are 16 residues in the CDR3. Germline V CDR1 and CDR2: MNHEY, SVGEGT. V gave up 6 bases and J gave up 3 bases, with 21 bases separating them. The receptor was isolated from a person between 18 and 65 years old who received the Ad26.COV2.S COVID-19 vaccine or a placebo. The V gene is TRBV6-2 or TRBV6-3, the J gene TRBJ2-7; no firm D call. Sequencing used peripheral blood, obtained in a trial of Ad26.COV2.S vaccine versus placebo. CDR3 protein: CASSSLSENGHYEQYF. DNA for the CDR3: TGTGCCAGCAGCTCCTTGTCGGAGAACGGCCACTACGAGCAGTACTTC.